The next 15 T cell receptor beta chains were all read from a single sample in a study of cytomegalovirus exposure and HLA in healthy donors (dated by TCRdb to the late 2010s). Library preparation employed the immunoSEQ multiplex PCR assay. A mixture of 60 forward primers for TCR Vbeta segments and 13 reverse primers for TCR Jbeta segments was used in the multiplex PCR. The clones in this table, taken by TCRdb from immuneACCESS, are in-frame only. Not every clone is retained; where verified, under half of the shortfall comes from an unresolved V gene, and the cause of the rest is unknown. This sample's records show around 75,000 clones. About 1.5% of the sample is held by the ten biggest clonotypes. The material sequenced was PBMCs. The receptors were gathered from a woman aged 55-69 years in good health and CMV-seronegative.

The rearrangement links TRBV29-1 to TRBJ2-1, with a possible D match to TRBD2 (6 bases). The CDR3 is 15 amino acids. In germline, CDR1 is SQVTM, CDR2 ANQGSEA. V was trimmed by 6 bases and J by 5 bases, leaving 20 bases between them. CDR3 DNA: TGCAGCGTCCCCCTCGGCCCTAGCGTCGACAATGAGCAGTTCTTC. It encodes CSVPLGPSVDNEQFF.

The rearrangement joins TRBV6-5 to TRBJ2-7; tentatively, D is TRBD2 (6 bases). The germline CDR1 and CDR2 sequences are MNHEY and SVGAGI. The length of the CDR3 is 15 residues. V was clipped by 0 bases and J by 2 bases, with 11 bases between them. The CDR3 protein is CASSYSSGSPYEQYF. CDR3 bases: TGTGCCAGCAGTTACTCAAGCGGGTCCCCCTACGAGCAGTACTTC.

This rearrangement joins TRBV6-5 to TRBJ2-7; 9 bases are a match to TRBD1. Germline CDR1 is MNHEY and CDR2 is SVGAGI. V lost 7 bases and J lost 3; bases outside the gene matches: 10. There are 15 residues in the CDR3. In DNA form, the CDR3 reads TGTGCCAGCACCCCGGGACAGGGTGAGGACTACGAGCAGTACTTC. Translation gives CASTPGQGEDYEQYF.

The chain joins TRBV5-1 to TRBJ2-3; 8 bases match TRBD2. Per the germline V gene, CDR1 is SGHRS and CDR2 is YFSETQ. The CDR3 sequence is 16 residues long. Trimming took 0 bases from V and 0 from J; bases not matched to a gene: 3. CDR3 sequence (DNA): TGCGCCAGCAGCTTGGAACTAGCGGCTAGCACAGATACGCAGTATTTT. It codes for CASSLELAASTDTQYF.

The CDR3 DNA follows: TGTGCCAGCAGCTCAGGACTAAGGGCCGGGGAGCTGTTTTTT. Translating gives CASSSGLRAGELFF. V usage is TRBV7-2 and J usage is TRBJ2-2, with D maybe TRBD2 (6 bases). V lost 4 bases to trimming and J lost 6 bases, with 12 bases between them. CDR1 SGHTA and CDR2 FQGNSA come from the germline V gene. This CDR3 contains 14 residues.

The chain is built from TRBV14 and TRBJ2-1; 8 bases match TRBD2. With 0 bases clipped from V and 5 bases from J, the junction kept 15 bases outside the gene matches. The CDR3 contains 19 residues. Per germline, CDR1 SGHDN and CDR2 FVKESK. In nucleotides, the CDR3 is TGTGCCAGCAGCCAAGATTGGAAGATCGGGAGGGCCAGGGACAATGAGCAGTTCTTC. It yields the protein CASSQDWKIGRARDNEQFF.

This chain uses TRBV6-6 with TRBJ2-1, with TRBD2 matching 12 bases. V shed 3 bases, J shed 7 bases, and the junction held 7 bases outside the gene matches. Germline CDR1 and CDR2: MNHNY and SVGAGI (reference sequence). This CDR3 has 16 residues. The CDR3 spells CASSYALAGGNNEQFF. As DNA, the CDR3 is TGTGCCAGCAGTTATGCCCTAGCGGGAGGGAATAATGAGCAGTTCTTC.

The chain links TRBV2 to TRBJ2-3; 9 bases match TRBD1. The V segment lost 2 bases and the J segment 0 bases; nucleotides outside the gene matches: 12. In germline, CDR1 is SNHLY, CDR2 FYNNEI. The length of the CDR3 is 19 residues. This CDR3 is CASSESGQGGVTSTDTQYF. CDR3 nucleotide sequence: TGTGCCAGCAGTGAATCGGGACAGGGAGGGGTAACTAGCACAGATACGCAGTATTTT.

The CDR3 DNA reads TGTGCCAGCAGGCCCGGAGGGTACGGGGACCAGTACTTC. This encodes CASRPGGYGDQYF. This rearrangement joins TRBV6-5 to TRBJ2-5, with TRBD2 as a possible D gene (6 bases). This CDR3 spans 13 amino acids. With 6 bases removed from V and 10 bases from J, the gap between germline ends came to 18 bases. CDR1 and CDR2 (germline): MNHEY, SVGAGI.

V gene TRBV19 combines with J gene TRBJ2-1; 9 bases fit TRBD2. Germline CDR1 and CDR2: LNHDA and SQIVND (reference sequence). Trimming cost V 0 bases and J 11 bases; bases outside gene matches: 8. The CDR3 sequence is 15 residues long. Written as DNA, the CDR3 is TGTGCCAGTAGTATAGATGGTCTAGCGGGGTCCAAGCAGTTCTTC. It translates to CASSIDGLAGSKQFF.

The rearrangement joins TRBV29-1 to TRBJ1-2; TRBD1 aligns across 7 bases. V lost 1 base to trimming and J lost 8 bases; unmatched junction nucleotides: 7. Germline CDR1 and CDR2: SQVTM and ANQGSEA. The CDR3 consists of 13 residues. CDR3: CSVEALPGGGYTF. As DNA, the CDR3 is TGCAGCGTTGAAGCCCTCCCAGGGGGAGGCTACACCTTC.

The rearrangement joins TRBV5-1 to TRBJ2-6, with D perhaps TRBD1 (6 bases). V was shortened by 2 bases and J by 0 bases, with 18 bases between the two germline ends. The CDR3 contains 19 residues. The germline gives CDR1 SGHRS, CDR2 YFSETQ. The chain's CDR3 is CASSFSQPTGDSGANVLTF. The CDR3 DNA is TGCGCCAGCAGCTTTTCCCAACCGACAGGCGACTCTGGGGCCAACGTCCTGACTTTC.

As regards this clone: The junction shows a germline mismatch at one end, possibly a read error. DNA for the CDR3: TGTGCTAGCAGCTTGGGGACTAGCGGGACCACAGATACGCAGTATTTT. It codes for CASSLGTSGTTDTQYF. The chain is built from TRBV7-7 and TRBJ2-3, with 13 bases that match TRBD2. CDR1 is SSHAT and CDR2 is FNYEAQ in the germline V gene (reference sequence). The CDR3 is 16 amino acids.

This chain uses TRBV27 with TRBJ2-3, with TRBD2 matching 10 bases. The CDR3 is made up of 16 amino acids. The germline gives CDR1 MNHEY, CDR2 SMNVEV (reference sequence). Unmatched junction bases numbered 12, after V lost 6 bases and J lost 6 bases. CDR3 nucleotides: TGTGCCAGCAGACTTACAGGACTAGCGGCGTCTGATACGCAGTATTTT. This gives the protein CASRLTGLAASDTQYF.

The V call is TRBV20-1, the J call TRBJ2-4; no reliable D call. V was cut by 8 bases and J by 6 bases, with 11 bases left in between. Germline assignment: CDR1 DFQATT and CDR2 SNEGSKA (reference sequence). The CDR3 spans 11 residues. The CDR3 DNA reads TGCAGTACCCTTTCCGGAAACATTCAGTACTTC. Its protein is CSTLSGNIQYF.